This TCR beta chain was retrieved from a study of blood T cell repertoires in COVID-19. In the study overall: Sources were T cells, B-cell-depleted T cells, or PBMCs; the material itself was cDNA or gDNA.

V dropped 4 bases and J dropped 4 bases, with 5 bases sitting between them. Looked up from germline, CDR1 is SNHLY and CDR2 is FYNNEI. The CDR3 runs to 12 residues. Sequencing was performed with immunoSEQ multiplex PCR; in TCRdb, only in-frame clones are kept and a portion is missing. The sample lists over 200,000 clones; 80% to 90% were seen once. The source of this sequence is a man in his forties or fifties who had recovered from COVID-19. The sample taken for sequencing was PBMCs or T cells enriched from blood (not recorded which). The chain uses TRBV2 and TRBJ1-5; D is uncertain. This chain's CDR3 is CASSVQNQPQHF. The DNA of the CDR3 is TGTGCCAGCAGTGTTCAGAATCAGCCCCAGCATTTT. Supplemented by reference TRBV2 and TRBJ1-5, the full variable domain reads EPEVTQTPSHQVTQMGQEVILRCVPISNHLYFYWYRQILGQKVEFLVSFYNNEISEKSEIFDDQFSVERPDGSNFTLKIRSTKLEDSAMYFCASSVQNQPQHFGDGTRLSIL.